Below, 9 T cell receptor beta chains from the same sample are listed, as sequenced in a study of regulatory T cells in long-lasting Graves disease. According to the study, TCR beta libraries were built with iRepertoire HTBI primers and CDR3-region Arm-PCR. MiXCR, applied by TCRdb to the multiplex PCR reads, yields one record per CDR3 protein. The top ten hold 12% to 15% of the sample, which has 250,000 to 300,000 distinct CDR3 sequences, around 18% seen once. This sample's time point: newly diagnosed GD, antithyroid drugs for less than 3 months. RNA isolated from PBMCs was used to make the TCR library. Separately, the same data were catalogued under a study of T cells in Graves' hyperthyroidism and ophthalmopathy.

This sample comprised peripheral blood mononuclear cells (PBMCs), obtained at new diagnosis, from a patient treated with antithyroid drugs. These receptors were collected from a woman in her 30s with Graves disease.

This clonotype was seen ten or more times. The genes are TRBV7-2 and TRBJ2-7; possibly TRBD1 for D (5 bases). This CDR3 has 15 residues. The germline V gene encodes CDR1 SGHTA and CDR2 FQGNSA. Trimming removed 1 base from V and 2 bases from J, with 12 bases in between. The CDR3 is CASSLGQGYAYEQYF. The DNA of the CDR3 is TGTGCCAGCAGCTTAGGCCAGGGTTATGCCTACGAGCAGTACTTC.

This clonotype occurred many times. For the CDR3, the DNA is TGCGCCAGCAGCCAAGCGGGTTCGGGCACTGAAGCTTTCTTT. This encodes CASSQAGSGTEAFF. V is TRBV4-1 and J is TRBJ1-1; the D is unclear. V was cut by 1 base and J by 4 bases, with 10 bases left in between. The CDR3 loop spans 14 amino acids. The V gene's germline CDR1 is MGHRA and CDR2 YSYEKL.

As for this clonotype: A much larger clonotype is one base distant, so this may be a read error. This chain links TRBV7-2 with TRBJ2-1; 9 bases agree with TRBD2. V shed 2 bases, J shed 10 bases, and the junction held 9 bases outside the gene matches. Germline V lookup: CDR1 SGHTA, CDR2 FQGNSA. CDR3 size: 15 residues. The CDR3 sequence: CASSLMVQRGVEQFF. The CDR3 nucleotides read TGTGCCAGCAGCTTAATGGTTCAGCGGGGGGTAGAGCAGTTCTTC.

This clonotype was counted ten times or more. The J gene is TRBJ1-1, the V gene TRBV27, with D unresolved. Germline CDR1 reads MNHEY; CDR2 reads SMNVEV (reference sequence). The ends were cut back, 5 bases at V and 1 base at J, with 17 bases in the middle. CDR3 size: 16 residues. The CDR3 spells CASSTEATGANTEAFF. The CDR3 DNA follows: TGTGCCAGCAGTACTGAGGCGACGGGAGCGAACACTGAAGCTTTCTTT.

With regard to this clonotype: A far larger clone differs by one base, so this is likely a read error. Here the CDR3 reads CASKPRQGRSTEAFF. CDR3 coding DNA: TGTGCCAGCAAACCACGACAGGGGAGAAGCACTGAAGCTTTCTTT. V usage is TRBV6-4 and J usage is TRBJ1-1; 8 bases are a match to TRBD1. V trimming: 7 bases; J trimming: 4 bases; junction bases outside the gene matches: 11. This CDR3 has 15 amino acids. Germline assignment: CDR1 MRHNA and CDR2 SNTAGT.

This clonotype has a count of ten or more. The CDR3: CASSFPGQGANEQFF. CDR3 sequence (DNA): TGTGCCAGCAGCTTCCCGGGACAGGGGGCCAATGAGCAGTTCTTC. The chain is built from TRBV11-2 and TRBJ2-1; 12 nucleotides agree with TRBD1. The ends lost 3 bases at V and 6 bases at J; junction bases unmatched: 3. From germline, CDR1 is SGHAT and CDR2 FQNNGV. This CDR3 spans 15 amino acids.

This chain connects TRBV28 to TRBJ1-2; no clear D. Germline CDR1 MDHEN, CDR2 SYDVKM. The CDR3 has 12 residues. The V end lost 3 bases, the J end lost 8 bases, and 10 bases lay between the germline ends. The CDR3 reads CASSLDVWGYTF. CDR3 nucleotides: TGTGCCAGCAGTTTGGACGTTTGGGGCTACACCTTC.

This clonotype was recorded at least ten times. The chain links TRBV20-1 to TRBJ2-5; TRBD1 matches at 7 bases. Germline V gene data show CDR1 as DFQATT and CDR2 as SNEGSKA (reference sequence). The CDR3 has 13 amino acids. Germline trimming cut 1 base from V and 4 bases from J; bases unmatched to any gene: 3. The CDR3 nucleotides read TGCAGTGCTAGAGTCGACAGGGCAGAGACCCAGTACTTC. Protein sequence: CSARVDRAETQYF.

In its sample, this clonotype was seen many times. This rearrangement joins TRBV20-1 to TRBJ1-2; 10 bases match TRBD1. This CDR3 region has 17 residues. The V gene's germline CDR1 is DFQATT and CDR2 SNEGSKA (reference sequence). Losses at the gene ends were 3 bases for V and 3 bases for J; bases not matched to a gene: 13. Here the CDR3 reads CSARGLGTGVFDYGYTF. CDR3 DNA sequence: TGCAGTGCTAGGGGCCTGGGGACAGGGGTTTTTGACTATGGCTACACCTTC.